The entry below gives a single TCR beta chain sequence along with its context. Its cognate antigen is unknown. The sample is drawn from a study of T cell repertoires in cytomegalovirus infection. Turning to the study itself: It can be stated that public TCR beta signatures indicated CMV infection as well as a matching HLA type. Overall study findings and caveats: Cumulated frequencies of public TCR beta families served to identify carriers of CMV plus the relevant HLA. Predominance within the ex vivo response was attributable to HLA-C-restricted CMV-specific TCR beta clonotypes.

One entry per CDR3 protein, called by TCRdb with MiXCR from the reads. This sample has hundreds of thousands of distinct CDR3 sequences; about a tenth occur once, and the top ten carry around 2.6%. The sequence derives from a human donor in good health (CMV status not recorded). Some clones in this sample may be carry-over from other donors' samples. Sequencing input: PBMCs.

In DNA form, the CDR3 reads TGTGCCAGCAGGATCCGACAAGGTACGCAGTATTTT. Amino acids: CASRIRQGTQYF. J is TRBJ2-3 and V is TRBV13; D is unresolved. V was cut by 6 bases and J by 8 bases, with 12 bases left in between. The length of the CDR3 is 12 residues. Germline CDR1 is PRHDT and CDR2 is FYEKMQ (reference sequence).